This TCR beta chain was obtained from a study of blood T cell repertoires in COVID-19. Background on the study: COVID-19 samples, acute and convalescent, were from the United States, Italy and Spain.

Authors' processing steps: Nucleated cell number was recorded as an estimate derived from reference gene primer amplification. Clones were read by immunoSEQ multiplex PCR, and TCRdb kept only the in-frame ones, dropping some. Clone size and V and J calls were adopted from that table, with D and trimming inferred from the DNA. Of about 44,000 clones listed, approximately 90% are singletons. V was pared by 7 bases and J by 4 bases, with 10 bases between. CDR1 is SNHLY, CDR2 FYNNEI, per germline. This CDR3 is 12 amino acids long. Sequencing input: peripheral blood. The sequence was obtained from a human donor in a cohort sampled during active COVID-19. This chain connects TRBV2 to TRBJ2-5; perhaps TRBD2 as D (5 bases). CDR3 in DNA: TGTGCCAGCACTGTAACTAGAGAGACCCAGTACTTC. Its protein product is CASTVTRETQYF.